The TCR beta chain described here comes from a study of lymphopenia after photon versus proton radiotherapy. Sequenced by immunoSEQ multiplex PCR; TCRdb stores in-frame clones only, minus some. Here the sample spans about 53,000 clones, about four fifths being singletons. Germline values: CDR1 SEHNR, CDR2 FQNEAQ (reference sequence). Germline trimming cut 5 bases from V and 2 bases from J; bases unmatched to any gene: 6. The CDR3 loop spans 15 amino acids. Source: peripheral blood, taken from a patient treated with photon-based radiotherapy. The receptor comes from a man between 45 and 60 years old with gastric cancer. The gene calls are TRBV7-9 and TRBJ2-3, with 8 bases matching TRBD2. CDR3 amino acids: CASSPIAGSTDTQYF. The CDR3 region has the DNA TGTGCCAGCAGCCCCATAGCGGGATCCACAGATACGCAGTATTTT. Full variable domain (remainder filled in from reference TRBV7-9 and TRBJ2-3): DTGVSQNPRHKITKRGQNVTFRCDPISEHNRLYWYRQTLGQGPEFLTYFQNEAQLEKSRLLSDRFSAERPKGSFSTLEIQRTEQGDSAMYLCASSPIAGSTDTQYFGPGTRLTVL.